Shown below are 23 T cell receptor beta chains from a single sample sequenced in a study of shared clonotypes between healthy human individuals. Sequencing was performed with immunoSEQ multiplex PCR; in TCRdb, only in-frame clones are kept and a portion is missing. The data hold some 660,000 clones, with less than 80% observed a single time. Source material: memory CD4+ T cells sorted from blood. Subset here: CD45RA-negative fraction. Receptors were obtained from a woman younger than 45 in good health.

In nucleotides, the CDR3 is TGTGCCAGCATGGGTCTTGGGGCCAACGTCCTGACTTTC. It is translated as CASMGLGANVLTF. The rearrangement links TRBV28 to TRBJ2-6; D is unclear. The CDR3 is made up of 13 amino acids. Germline V gives CDR1 MDHEN, CDR2 SYDVKM. Trimming took 7 bases from V and 3 from J, leaving 7 bases between them.

This chain uses TRBV6-5 with TRBJ2-7; unclear D gene. Trimming took 5 bases from V and 1 from J, leaving 9 bases between them. This CDR3 comprises 13 residues. Germline assignment: CDR1 MNHEY and CDR2 SVGAGI. CDR3 DNA: TGTGCCAGCAGTCTCAGTGAATCCTACGAGCAGTACTTC. Residues: CASSLSESYEQYF.

CDR3: CASSFVSTFPDTQYF. In DNA, the CDR3 is TGTGCCAGCAGTTTCGTCTCGACGTTCCCAGATACGCAGTATTTT. The gene calls are TRBV28 and TRBJ2-3; D not certain. V was clipped by 3 bases and J by 4 bases, with 14 bases between them. This CDR3 spans 15 amino acids. Germline V lookup: CDR1 MDHEN, CDR2 SYDVKM.

The chain couples TRBV25-1 to TRBJ2-2; 9 nucleotides align to TRBD2. V trimming: 6 bases; J trimming: 1 base; junction bases outside the gene matches: 6. Germline CDR1 reads MGHDK; CDR2 reads SYGVNS. This CDR3 is 16 amino acids long. CDR3 bases: TGTGCCAGCAGGGATAGCGGGAGCCAGAACACCGGGGAGCTGTTTTTT. It yields the protein CASRDSGSQNTGELFF.

The V gene is TRBV5-1, the J gene TRBJ2-3, with D uncertain. The V and J ends lost 0 bases and 3 bases respectively, with 11 bases between them. CDR3 size: 15 residues. CDR1 SGHRS and CDR2 YFSETQ come from the germline V gene. CDR3 loop: CASSLVVLETDTQYF. The CDR3 bases are TGCGCCAGCAGCTTGGTTGTGTTGGAAACAGATACGCAGTATTTT.

V gene TRBV5-4 combines with J gene TRBJ2-2; possibly TRBD1 for D (6 bases). The CDR3 sequence is 14 residues long. V was pared by 4 bases and J by 1 base, with 8 bases between. The germline V gene encodes CDR1 SGHNT and CDR2 YYREEE (reference sequence). CDR3 nucleotide sequence: TGTGCCAGCAGCCTACAGGGGAACACCGGGGAGCTGTTTTTT. Translation: CASSLQGNTGELFF.

This chain links TRBV6-5 with TRBJ1-1; 7 bases line up with TRBD1. The germline V gene encodes CDR1 MNHEY and CDR2 SVGAGI. The CDR3 spans 15 residues. V trimming: 5 bases; J trimming: 5 bases; junction bases outside the gene matches: 11. The CDR3 coding sequence is TGTGCCAGCAGTACGGGACAGCGGTACGGGACTGAAGCTTTCTTT. Residues: CASSTGQRYGTEAFF.

This clone was found a few times. This chain uses TRBV7-8 with TRBJ1-4; TRBD1 aligns across 10 bases. V shed 3 bases and J 7 bases; nucleotides not matched to a gene: 5. From germline, CDR1 is SGHVS and CDR2 FQNEAQ. This CDR3 is built from 15 residues. This CDR3 is CASSLRTGGGEKLFF. CDR3 coding DNA: TGTGCCAGCAGCTTGAGGACAGGGGGAGGTGAAAAACTGTTTTTT. The full variable domain, with the rest looked up from reference TRBV7-8 and TRBJ1-4, is GAGVSQSPRYKVAKRGQDVALRCDPISGHVSLFWYQQALGQGPEFLTYFQNEAQLDKSGLPSDRFFAERPEGSVSTLKIQRTQQEDSAVYLCASSLRTGGGEKLFFGSGTQLSVL.

The chain employs TRBV27 and TRBJ1-2; possibly TRBD1 for D (5 bases). V lost 6 bases to trimming and J lost 4 bases, with 12 bases between them. The germline V gene encodes CDR1 MNHEY and CDR2 SMNVEV (reference sequence). This CDR3 is 13 amino acids long. CDR3 sequence (DNA): TGTGCCAGCAGGCCTGGGGACGCCTATGGCTACACCTTC. It is translated as CASRPGDAYGYTF.

This chain links TRBV14 with TRBJ2-5, with D tentatively TRBD1 (5 bases). CDR3 length equals 14 residues. V gave up 5 bases and J gave up 5 bases, with 15 bases separating them. Germline lookup yields CDR1 SGHDN and CDR2 FVKESK. CDR3 nucleotides: TGTGCCAGCAGCGTCCAGGGCTTGGAGGAGACCCAGTACTTC. Protein: CASSVQGLEETQYF. Looking up the rest from reference TRBV14 and TRBJ2-5 gives the full variable domain: EAGVTQFPSHSVIEKGQTVTLRCDPISGHDNLYWYRRVMGKEIKFLLHFVKESKQDESGMPNNRFLAERTGGTYSTLKVQPAELEDSGVYFCASSVQGLEETQYFGPGTRLLVL.

This clone was seen a single time. The CDR3 protein is CASSPLPRQDDTQYF. As DNA, the CDR3 is TGTGCCAGCAGTCCCTTACCTAGACAAGACGATACGCAGTATTTT. The chain employs TRBV28 and TRBJ2-3; unclear D gene. Germline assignment: CDR1 MDHEN and CDR2 SYDVKM. The CDR3 consists of 15 residues. Between the trimmed V and J ends, which lost 5 bases and 6 bases, there was a span of 18 bases.

A few counts support this clone. The rearrangement uses TRBV10-2 and TRBJ2-1; 9 bases map to TRBD2. V shed 6 bases and J 5 bases; nucleotides not matched to a gene: 11. Germline loops: CDR1 WSHSY, CDR2 SAAADI. This CDR3 region has 16 residues. The CDR3 loop reads CASSQHSGRLDNEQFF. For the CDR3, the DNA is TGCGCCAGCAGCCAACATAGCGGGAGATTGGACAATGAGCAGTTCTTC.

This chain connects TRBV5-1 to TRBJ2-1; 10 bases are shared with TRBD1. CDR1 is SGHRS, CDR2 YFSETQ, per germline. The CDR3 is 17 residues long. V shed 3 bases and J 5 bases; nucleotides not matched to a gene: 11. CDR3 coding DNA: TGCGCCAGCAGCTCGGACAGGGGGGTACGAAAGGACAATGAGCAGTTCTTC. Protein sequence: CASSSDRGVRKDNEQFF.

The rearrangement links TRBV7-8 to TRBJ2-3, with TRBD2 identical over 7 bases. The CDR3 sequence is 17 residues long. Per the germline V gene, CDR1 is SGHVS and CDR2 is FQNEAQ. Trimming at V came to 1 base and at J to 5 bases, leaving 12 bases not matched to a gene. The CDR3 DNA sequence: TGTGCCAGCAGCTTAGTCCTAGCGGAGAGGGCCATAGATACGCAGTATTTT. Its protein is CASSLVLAERAIDTQYF.

The chain employs TRBV12-5 and TRBJ2-2, with 7 bases that match TRBD2. Germline loops: CDR1 LGHNT, CDR2 FRNRAP. The V gene end was trimmed by 2 bases and the J gene end by 5 bases; junction bases not matched to a gene: 8. The CDR3 covers 16 residues. The chain's CDR3 is CASGLILGGRTGELFF. The CDR3 nucleotides read TGTGCTAGTGGTTTGATTCTGGGAGGGCGGACCGGGGAGCTGTTTTTT.

Note on this clone: This same CDR3 is encoded by further DNA sequences in the sample. CDR3: CASSFNTDTQYF. The CDR3 coding sequence is TGCGCCAGCAGCTTTAACACAGATACGCAGTATTTT. This sequence joins TRBV5-1 and TRBJ2-3; D gene uncertain. Per germline, CDR1 SGHRS and CDR2 YFSETQ. V lost 2 bases to trimming and J lost 2 bases, with 3 bases between them. CDR3 length equals 12 residues. Using reference TRBV5-1 and TRBJ2-3 for the parts outside the CDR3, the full variable domain is KAGVTQTPRYLIKTRGQQVTLSCSPISGHRSVSWYQQTPGQGLQFLFEYFSETQRNKGNFPGRFSGRQFSNSRSEMNVSTLELGDSALYLCASSFNTDTQYFGPGTRLTVL.

The CDR3 coding sequence is TGTGCCAGCAGGGGACAAACCGGCTCCTACGAGCAGTACTTC. Translation: CASRGQTGSYEQYF. This chain joins TRBV2 and TRBJ2-7, with D possibly being TRBD1 (6 bases). This CDR3 is built from 14 residues. Trimming removed 6 bases at V and 0 bases at J, with 12 bases between. Germline-derived CDR1 and CDR2 are SNHLY and FYNNEI.

A note on this clone: The same CDR3 arises from other DNA sequences in this sample as well. The chain employs TRBV10-3 and TRBJ1-5; D is unresolved. Per germline, CDR1 ENHRY and CDR2 SYGVKD. Trimming pared 6 bases from V and 0 bases from J, leaving 6 bases between. There are 13 residues in the CDR3. Here the CDR3 DNA reads TGTGCCATCAGGCGGGATAGCAATCAGCCCCAGCATTTT. Protein: CAIRRDSNQPQHF.

The chain carries TRBV29-1 and TRBJ1-1; no definite D call. V lost 4 bases to trimming and J lost 7 bases, with 16 bases between them. Germline V CDR1 and CDR2: SQVTM, ANQGSEA. This CDR3 contains 13 residues. The CDR3: CSVVWVVGNEAFF. CDR3 in DNA: TGCAGCGTTGTTTGGGTTGTTGGTAATGAAGCTTTCTTT. The variable domain in full, completed from reference TRBV29-1 and TRBJ1-1, reads SAVISQKPSRDICQRGTSLTIQCQVDSQVTMMFWYRQQPGQSLTLIATANQGSEATYESGFVIDKFPISRPNLTFSTLTVSNMSPEDSSIYLCSVVWVVGNEAFFGQGTRLTVV.

This CDR3 reads CAWSVSFARAGELFF. In DNA, the CDR3 is TGTGCCTGGAGTGTAAGTTTCGCCCGCGCCGGGGAGCTGTTTTTT. The chain couples TRBV30 to TRBJ2-2, with D hard to call. The ends were cut back, 0 bases at V and 6 bases at J, with 14 bases in the middle. The CDR3 is 15 amino acids. Germline assignment: CDR1 GTSNPN and CDR2 SVGIG (reference sequence).

The V call is TRBV2, the J call TRBJ2-7; 10 positions agree with TRBD1. The junction had 3 bases not matched to a gene; V was cut back by 8 bases and J by 2 bases. The CDR3 is 13 amino acids. CDR1 SNHLY and CDR2 FYNNEI come from the germline V gene. CDR3 region: CASAGTGAYEQYF. The DNA of the CDR3 is TGTGCCAGCGCCGGGACAGGGGCCTACGAGCAGTACTTC.

The chain carries TRBV5-8 and TRBJ2-7, with D possibly matching TRBD1 (6 bases). The V end lost 3 bases, the J end lost 3 bases, and 16 bases lay between the germline ends. The CDR3 has 15 residues. Germline lookup yields CDR1 SGHTS and CDR2 YDEGEE. CDR3 sequence: CASSSYRQAGYEQYF. The CDR3 DNA sequence: TGTGCCAGCAGCTCCTACCGACAGGCGGGCTACGAGCAGTACTTC.

V usage is TRBV10-2 and J usage is TRBJ2-7; 8 bases map to TRBD1. The ends lost 6 bases at V and 3 bases at J; junction bases unmatched: 7. CDR3 size: 14 residues. Germline values: CDR1 WSHSY, CDR2 SAAADI. The CDR3 protein is CASRDRDRIYEQYF. DNA for the CDR3: TGCGCCAGCAGAGACAGGGACAGGATCTACGAGCAGTACTTC.